This T cell receptor beta chain is from a study of cytomegalovirus exposure and HLA in healthy donors. Study information: Of a few hundred genotyped donors, roughly 80% clustered with self-reported Caucasian donors.

13 Jbeta primers and 60 Vbeta primers were used for the PCR. Using immunoSEQ multiplex PCR, the repertoire was profiled, and TCRdb retains in-frame clones only, with some absent. The data contain 200,000 to 250,000 clones, more than 65% of them singletons. Details on this clone: Germline and junction disagree at one end, which may indicate a read error.

Germline V gene data show CDR1 as SEHNR and CDR2 as FQNEAQ (reference sequence). This CDR3 comprises 11 residues. The TCR originated in a man in his fifties in good health and CMV-seronegative. Sequences were obtained from PBMCs. The chain couples TRBV7-9 to TRBJ1-4; the D gene is possibly TRBD1 (5 bases). CDR3 nucleotides: TGTTCCAGCAGCTTAACGGGGGAACTGTTTTTT. This sequence encodes CSSSLTGELFF.